A selection of T cell receptor beta chains follows, all from one sample in a study of control samples from healthy donors and cancer patients. Libraries were prepared by immunoSEQ multiplex PCR; TCRdb keeps only in-frame clonotypes and omits some of them. The sample lists about 160,000 clones; just over 90% were seen once. Sequenced material: blood. These receptors all stem from a woman aged 60 to 75 in good health. Each CDR3 is given with its conserved first and last residue. A D gene is named only where the DNA matches it firmly.

TRBJ1-2	-	TRBV4-3	CASSQGNINYGYTF
TRBJ2-1	-	TRBV15	CATSRVDGVPEQFF
TRBJ1-4	-	TRBV6-7	CYCSWQAGVTTNEKLFF
TRBJ1-3	TRBD1	TRBV19	CASKGTGFISSGNTIYF
TRBJ1-5	TRBD1	TRBV6-5	CASSSTTGTGNQPQHF
TRBJ1-4	TRBD1	TRBV6-6	CASSYSGQGLNEKLFF
TRBJ1-1	-	TRBV10-3	CATRGATGSGNTEAFF
TRBJ2-2	-	TRBV2	CASSDLAEGIPLNTGELFF
TRBJ2-7	-	TRBV2	CASSEAAGTPSSYEQYF
TRBJ1-6	-	TRBV5-5	CASSLAVDSLYNSPLHF
TRBJ1-5	TRBD1	TRBV7-9	CASSSDGTGGNQPQHF
TRBJ1-1	-	TRBV7-8	CASSLVGGNTEAFF
TRBJ2-7	-	TRBV27	CASSFRGAEQYF
TRBJ2-5	-	TRBV5-1	CASSMGEGVQETQYF
TRBJ1-2	TRBD1	TRBV18	CASSPPGQESNYGYTF
TRBJ1-5	TRBD1	TRBV10-2	CASRGGRSNQPQHF
TRBJ2-3	-	TRBV7-2	CASSLGSGVVADTQYF
TRBJ1-5	-	TRBV2	CASSGGGMRQPQHF
TRBJ1-2	-	TRBV7-9	CASSLGTAIYGYTF
TRBJ1-6	-	TRBV6-2/TRBV6-3	CASSWRGNSPLHF
TRBJ1-1	TRBD1	TRBV30	CASSGTENTEAFF
TRBJ1-2	-	TRBV7-2	CASSSGINYGYTF
TRBJ1-4	TRBD1	TRBV9	CASSSDRGFEKLFF
TRBJ2-5	TRBD2	TRBV4-2	CASSQVAGGYQETQYF
TRBJ2-3	TRBD1	TRBV4-1	CASSQLGQGASDTQYF
TRBJ1-2	-	TRBV12-5	CASGPDRYGYTF
TRBJ2-2	-	TRBV21-1	CASSPPAGGFLTGELFF
TRBJ2-7	TRBD1	TRBV18	CASSRTGSAYEQYF
TRBJ1-1	-	TRBV7-2	CASSWAENTEAFF
TRBJ1-5	-	TRBV19	CASSESEDQPQHF
TRBJ2-5	TRBD2	TRBV3-1/TRBV3-2	CASSQLPGLALETQYF
TRBJ1-5	-	TRBV18	CASSPRTDSNQPQHF
TRBJ1-5	TRBD1	TRBV30	CAWSVRGVQPQHF
TRBJ1-1	TRBD1	TRBV12-3/TRBV12-4	CASSLGTGEAFF
TRBJ1-2	-	TRBV30	CAWSTRAMTSINF
TRBJ1-4	-	TRBV15	CATSRGRENEKLFF
TRBJ1-1	-	TRBV18	CASSPGRNTEAFF
TRBJ1-4	-	TRBV20-1	CSASIQFNEKLFF